This T cell receptor beta chain comes out of a study of control samples from healthy donors and cancer patients (TCRdb year 2020). Remarks on this clone: What this receptor recognizes is not known. It has no much larger one-base neighbor in the sample; base qualities were not kept.

Libraries came from the immunoSEQ multiplex PCR assay. TCRdb obtained this table from immuneACCESS and retained in-frame rearrangements with V and J assigned. These tables miss some clones; where compared with another copy, unresolved V genes account for less than half of the shortfall, and the remainder is unexplained. The sample has 150,000 to 200,000 clones on record, approximately 92% of them singletons. The top ten clones comprise about 2.1% of the sample. V trim: 6 bases; J trim: 10 bases; unmatched bases: 12. The cysteine opens and the phenylalanine closes a CDR3 of 15 amino acids. Only the CDR3 part of the read is kept: 45 bases, read in frame from the first base. The germline V gene (reference sequence) supplies CDR1 LGHDT and CDR2 YNNKEL.

The chain couples TRBV3-1 (or the pseudogene TRBV3-2) to TRBJ1-6, and 7 junction bases match TRBD1. Sequencing input: blood. The receptor was isolated from a woman in her thirties or forties in good health. The sequenced DNA is TGTGCCAGCAGTGCAAGACAGGGATTAGGGTCACCCCTCCACTTT. Translated, it gives CASSARQGLGSPLHF.